This entry describes one T cell receptor beta chain. The data belong to a study of T cell changes during pregnancy in multiple sclerosis. Germline V gene sequence: CDR1 MDHEN, CDR2 SYDVKM. V was pared by 6 bases and J by 2 bases, with 15 bases of the junction left unmatched. CDR3 length: 18 amino acids. Profiling relied on immunoSEQ multiplex PCR, and the TCRdb table lists in-frame clones only, not all of them. Of about 31,000 clones in the sample, 90% were seen once. The chain couples TRBV28 to TRBJ2-2, with 7 positions matching TRBD1. The receptor comes from a female donor with multiple sclerosis, enrolled in a pregnancy study. Specimen: CD8+ T cells from peripheral blood mononuclear cells, collected in the second trimester of pregnancy. As DNA, the CDR3 is TGTGCCAGCAGACCTTCTGGACAGGCATCTGTAAACACCGGGGAGCTGTTTTTT. Translated: CASRPSGQASVNTGELFF.